This T cell receptor beta chain was documented in a study of OX40 agonist ivuxolimab in advanced cancers. Background on the study: Two patients with cutaneous melanoma and one with hepatocellular carcinoma, three in total, showed partial responses. Study-wide results and caveats: Partial responders at 0.1-3.0 mg/kg had among the lowest clonal expansion. Dosing at 0.1 to 3.0 mg/kg was accompanied by clonal expansion of CD4+ and CD8+ blood T cells by week 6.

For this clone: Antigen: not known.

Libraries were prepared by immunoSEQ multiplex PCR; TCRdb keeps only in-frame clonotypes and omits some of them. The table lists over 50,000 clones, 92% of them singletons, with about a quarter in the top ten. The CDR3 has 13 residues. Germline V CDR1 and CDR2: GTSNPN, SVGIG (reference sequence). V lost 4 bases and J 4 bases, leaving 13 bases between the germline ends. The TCR originated in an adult with an advanced solid tumor such as melanoma, head and neck, liver or kidney cancer. The chain links TRBV30 to TRBJ1-2, with D perhaps TRBD1 (6 bases). The source material was CD4+ or CD8+ T cells sorted from blood, sampled in a trial of the OX40 agonist ivuxolimab. CDR3 in amino acids: CAWTRQEPYGYTF. CDR3 nucleotide sequence: TGTGCCTGGACAAGACAGGAACCCTATGGCTACACCTTC.